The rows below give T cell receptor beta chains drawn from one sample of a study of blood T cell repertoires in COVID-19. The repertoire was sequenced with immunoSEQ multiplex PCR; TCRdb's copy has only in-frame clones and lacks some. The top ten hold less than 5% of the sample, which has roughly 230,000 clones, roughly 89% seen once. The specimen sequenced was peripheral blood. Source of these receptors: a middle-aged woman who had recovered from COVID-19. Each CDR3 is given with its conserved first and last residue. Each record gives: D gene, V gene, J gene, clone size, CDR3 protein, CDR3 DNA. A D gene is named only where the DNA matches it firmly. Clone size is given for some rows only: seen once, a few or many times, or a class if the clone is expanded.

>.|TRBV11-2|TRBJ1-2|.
CASRTLQGRIHGYTF
TGTGCCAGCAGGACTCTACAGGGTAGGATCCATGGCTACACCTTC
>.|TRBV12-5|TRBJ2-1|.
CASGFPNSGSGRYNEQFF
TGTGCTAGTGGTTTTCCGAACTCGGGCAGCGGGCGATACAATGAGCAGTTCTTC
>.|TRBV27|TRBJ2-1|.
CASSLEGREQFF
TGTGCCAGCAGTTTAGAGGGTCGTGAGCAGTTCTTC
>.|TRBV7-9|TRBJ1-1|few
CASSLMSRVNTEAFF
TGTGCCAGCAGCTTAATGAGCAGGGTGAACACTGAAGCTTTCTTT
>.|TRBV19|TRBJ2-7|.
CASSSFDRSYEQYF
TGTGCCAGTAGTTCCTTCGACAGGTCCTACGAGCAGTACTTC
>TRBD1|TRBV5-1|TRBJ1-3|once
CASSLDTGDGNTIYF
TGCGCCAGCAGCTTGGACACAGGGGATGGAAACACCATATATTTT
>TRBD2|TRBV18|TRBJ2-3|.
CASSPLSGLAGVSSEGTDTQYF
TGTGCCAGCTCACCACTTTCGGGACTAGCGGGAGTAAGTTCTGAGGGCACAGATACGCAGTATTTT
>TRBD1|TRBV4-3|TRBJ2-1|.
CASSQGQGNEQFF
TGCGCCAGCAGCCAAGGACAGGGGAATGAGCAGTTCTTC
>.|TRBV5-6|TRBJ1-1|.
CASSFGQGAEAFF
TGTGCCAGCAGCTTTGGGCAGGGCGCTGAAGCTTTCTTT
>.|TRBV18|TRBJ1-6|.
CASSPNVGSPLHF
TGTGCCAGCTCACCCAATGTCGGTTCACCCCTCCACTTT
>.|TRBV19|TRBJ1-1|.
CASSQTGTSFAEAFF
TGTGCCAGTAGCCAAACCGGGACATCCTTCGCTGAAGCTTTCTTT
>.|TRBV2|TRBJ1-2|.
CASSEAGGPKNYGYTF
TGTGCCAGCAGTGAAGCAGGGGGACCGAAGAACTATGGCTACACCTTC
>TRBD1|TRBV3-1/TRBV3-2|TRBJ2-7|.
CASSRVGQAPEQYF
TGTGCCAGCAGCCGAGTGGGACAGGCACCCGAGCAGTACTTC
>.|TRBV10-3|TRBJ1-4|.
CAISESGVWGGGNEKLFF
TGTGCCATCAGTGAGTCGGGAGTATGGGGTGGAGGTAATGAAAAACTGTTTTTT
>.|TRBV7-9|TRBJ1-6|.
CASSLDRTQDSPLHF
TGTGCCAGCAGCTTAGATAGGACACAGGATTCACCCCTCCACTTT
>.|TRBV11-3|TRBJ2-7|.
CASSLGTDYEQYF
TGTGCCAGCAGCTTAGGGACAGATTACGAGCAGTACTTC
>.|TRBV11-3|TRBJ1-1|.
CASRPRETNEAFF
TGTGCCAGCAGACCCAGGGAAACCAATGAAGCTTTCTTT
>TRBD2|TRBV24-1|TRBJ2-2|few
CATSLSSGSGTGELFF
TGTGCCACCAGCCTGTCTAGCGGGAGTGGCACCGGGGAGCTGTTTTTT
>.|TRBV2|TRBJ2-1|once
CASSDRGNWGNEQFF
TGTGCCAGCAGTGATAGGGGCAATTGGGGCAATGAGCAGTTCTTC
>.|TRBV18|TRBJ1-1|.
CASSPKSQGQNTEAFF
TGTGCCAGCTCACCAAAAAGCCAGGGACAGAACACTGAAGCTTTCTTT
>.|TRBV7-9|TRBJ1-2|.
CASSLSDYGYTF
TGTGCCAGCAGCTTATCCGACTATGGCTACACCTTC
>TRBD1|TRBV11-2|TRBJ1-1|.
CASSSRGQGASTEAFF
TGTGCCAGCAGCTCGAGGGGACAGGGGGCAAGCACTGAAGCTTTCTTT
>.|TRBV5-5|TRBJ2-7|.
CASSLVGGDTYEQYF
TGTGCCAGCAGCTTGGTGGGGGGGGACACCTACGAGCAGTACTTC
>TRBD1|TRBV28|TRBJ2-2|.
CASSLRQGAITGELFF
TGTGCCAGCAGTCTTCGACAGGGGGCTATAACCGGGGAGCTGTTTTTT
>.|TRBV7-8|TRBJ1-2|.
CASSSRTAYGYTF
TGTGCCAGCAGCTCTCGGACAGCCTATGGCTACACCTTC
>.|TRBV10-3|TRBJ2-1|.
CAIRQGSYNEQFF
TGTGCCATCAGACAGGGCTCCTACAATGAGCAGTTCTTC
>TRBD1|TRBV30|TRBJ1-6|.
CAWSIDRGNFNSPLHF
TGTGCCTGGAGTATCGACAGGGGCAACTTTAATTCACCCCTCCACTTT
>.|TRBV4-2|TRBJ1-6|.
CASSQDLDTDSPLHF
TGTGCCAGCAGCCAAGATTTGGACACTGATTCACCCCTCCACTTT
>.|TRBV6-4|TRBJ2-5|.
CASSPGQTGSAETQYF
TGTGCCAGCAGTCCCGGACAGACGGGATCCGCAGAGACCCAGTACTTC
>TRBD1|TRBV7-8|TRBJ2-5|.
CASSRQPGQQETQYF
TGTGCCAGCAGCAGACAACCGGGACAGCAAGAGACCCAGTACTTC
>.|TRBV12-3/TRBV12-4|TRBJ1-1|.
CASSLISDTEAFF
TGTGCCAGCAGTTTAATTTCGGACACTGAAGCTTTCTTT
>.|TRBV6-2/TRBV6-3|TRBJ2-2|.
CASSYTSGELFF
TGTGCCAGCAGTTACACTTCCGGGGAGCTGTTTTTT
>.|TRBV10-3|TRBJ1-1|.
CAIGLADMNTEAFF
TGTGCCATCGGTTTGGCGGACATGAACACTGAAGCTTTCTTT
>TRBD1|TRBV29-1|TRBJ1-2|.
CSALVGQGFKANYGYTF
TGCAGCGCCTTAGTTGGACAGGGGTTTAAGGCTAACTATGGCTACACCTTC
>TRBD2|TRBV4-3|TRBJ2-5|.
CASSQGGSGSRETQYF
TGCGCCAGCAGCCAAGGGGGTAGCGGGAGCAGGGAGACCCAGTACTTC
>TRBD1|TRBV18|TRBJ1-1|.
CASSLGQGNTEAFF
TGTGCCAGCTCACTGGGACAGGGGAACACTGAAGCTTTCTTT
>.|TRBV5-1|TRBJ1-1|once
CASSLTGKKAEAFF
TGCGCCAGCAGCTTGACGGGAAAAAAAGCCGAAGCTTTCTTT
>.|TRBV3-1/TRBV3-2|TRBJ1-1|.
CASSQGGRGTEAFF
TGTGCCAGCAGCCAAGGGGGGAGGGGTACTGAAGCTTTCTTT
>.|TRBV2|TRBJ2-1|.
CASTNEGGAEQFF
TGTGCCAGCACTAACGAGGGGGGGGCTGAGCAGTTCTTC
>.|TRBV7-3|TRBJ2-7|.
CASSSSLETATYEQYF
TGTGCCAGCAGCTCTTCCTTGGAGACAGCAACCTACGAGCAGTACTTC
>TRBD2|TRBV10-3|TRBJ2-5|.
CAISESLAGDETQYF
TGTGCCATCAGTGAGTCCCTAGCGGGAGACGAGACCCAGTACTTC
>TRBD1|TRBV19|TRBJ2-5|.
CASSSSGGTQYF
TGTGCCAGTAGTTCCTCAGGGGGGACCCAGTACTTC
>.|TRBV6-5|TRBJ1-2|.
CASSKTGLKGYTF
TGTGCCAGCAGCAAAACAGGGCTTAAGGGCTACACCTTC
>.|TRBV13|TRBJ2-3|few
CASSRLVSSDTQYF
TGTGCCAGCAGCCGCCTAGTTTCGTCAGATACGCAGTATTTT
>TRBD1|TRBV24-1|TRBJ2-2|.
CATSDETGGYTGELFF
TGTGCCACCAGTGACGAGACAGGGGGCTACACCGGGGAGCTGTTTTTT
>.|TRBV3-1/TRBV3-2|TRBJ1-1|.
CASSQDAGVGTEAFF
TGTGCCAGCAGCCAAGATGCGGGGGTGGGGACTGAAGCTTTCTTT
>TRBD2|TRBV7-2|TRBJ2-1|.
CASSRTSARSYNEQFF
TGTGCCAGCAGCCGGACTAGCGCTCGCTCCTACAATGAGCAGTTCTTC
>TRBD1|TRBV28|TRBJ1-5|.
CASSSEQGLGNQPQHF
TGTGCCAGCAGTTCGGAACAGGGGCTTGGCAATCAGCCCCAGCATTTT
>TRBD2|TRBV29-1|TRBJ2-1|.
CSATSGGEQFF
TGCAGCGCCACGAGCGGGGGTGAGCAGTTCTTC
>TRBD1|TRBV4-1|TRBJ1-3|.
CASSQGRGLSGNTIYF
TGCGCCAGCAGCCAAGGCAGGGGGCTGTCTGGAAACACCATATATTTT
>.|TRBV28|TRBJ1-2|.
CASSRGIDYGYTF
TGTGCCAGCAGTCGGGGAATCGACTATGGCTACACCTTC
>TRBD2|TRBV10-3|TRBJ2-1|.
CAIRVGLAGAGNEQFF
TGTGCCATCAGGGTGGGACTAGCGGGAGCAGGAAATGAGCAGTTCTTC
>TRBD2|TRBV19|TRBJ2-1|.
CASSYGAGDRYNEQFF
TGTGCCAGTAGTTACGGAGCGGGGGACCGATACAATGAGCAGTTCTTC
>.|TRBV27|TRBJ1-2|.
CASLKNWGGLYGYTF
TGTGCCAGCCTAAAAAATTGGGGGGGACTCTATGGCTACACCTTC